Listed here are 21 T cell receptor beta chains from one sample, sequenced in a study of technical replicates of blood from a few donors. Assay used: immunoSEQ multiplex PCR; TCRdb lists only in-frame clones, some missing. The sample lists roughly 80,000 clones, roughly 93% occurring once. The sequenced material came from T cells isolated from PBMCs. Source of these receptors: a human donor in good health.

J is TRBJ2-1 and V is TRBV12-1; the table gives TRBD2 as D, unverified against the DNA. TRBV12-1 is noted as a pseudogene. The CDR3 loop spans 14 amino acids. CDR3 loop: CASSSGTSGGEQFF. CDR3 nucleotide sequence: TGTGCCAGCAGCTCGGGGACTAGCGGGGGTGAGCAGTTCTTC.

This clone is medium-sized in the sample. This rearrangement joins TRBV4-1 to TRBJ2-2, with D perhaps matching TRBD2 (5 bases). Trimming cost V 4 bases and J 4 bases, with 16 bases left between them. The germline V gene encodes CDR1 MGHRA and CDR2 YSYEKL. This CDR3 comprises 16 residues. CDR3 region: CASSLAPGVGTGELFF. CDR3 sequence (DNA): TGCGCCAGCAGCCTCGCACCCGGGGTCGGCACCGGGGAGCTGTTTTTT.

V usage is TRBV5-1 and J usage is TRBJ2-1; 10 positions agree with TRBD2. Germline CDR1 SGHRS, CDR2 YFSETQ. The J segment lost 4 bases and the V segment lost 4 bases, leaving 11 bases of the junction unmatched. The CDR3 covers 17 residues. For the CDR3, the DNA is TGCGCCAGCAGCCTGAACGTGGGACTAGCGACTTACAATGAGCAGTTCTTC. It yields the protein CASSLNVGLATYNEQFF.

The chain employs TRBV5-6 and TRBJ1-5; tentative D call: TRBD1 (5 bases). With 0 bases removed from V and 7 bases from J, the gap between germline ends came to 8 bases. The CDR3 length is 13 residues. Germline V gene lookup returns CDR1 SGHDT and CDR2 YYEEEE. The CDR3 DNA sequence: TGTGCCAGCAGCTTGGCAGGGAACCAGCCCCAGCATTTT. Translating gives CASSLAGNQPQHF. Variable domain in full (rest from reference TRBV5-6 and TRBJ1-5): DAGVTQSPTHLIKTRGQQVTLRCSPKSGHDTVSWYQQALGQGPQFIFQYYEEEERQRGNFPDRFSGHQFPNYSSELNVNALLLGDSALYLCASSLAGNQPQHFGDGTRLSIL.

The genes are TRBV23-1 and TRBJ2-7, with TRBD2 matching 8 bases. TRBV23-1 is classed as an ORF, of uncertain function. The ends lost 0 bases at V and 3 bases at J; junction bases unmatched: 16. This CDR3 region has 19 residues. This chain's CDR3 is CASSQSFESETSDCYEQYF. As DNA, the CDR3 is TGCGCCAGCAGTCAATCCTTCGAGTCAGAGACTAGCGATTGCTACGAGCAGTACTTC.

The chain employs TRBV6-5 and TRBJ1-5, with D unresolved. Looked up from germline, CDR1 is MNHEY and CDR2 is SVGAGI. The CDR3 runs to 13 residues. Trimming removed 7 bases from V and 4 bases from J, with 11 bases in between. The CDR3 nucleotides are TGTGCCAGCAAGAGTTATGCGAATCAGCCCCAGCATTTT. Its protein product is CASKSYANQPQHF.

The table lists this clone with a few counts. The V and J genes are TRBV6-4 and TRBJ1-1; weak D call: TRBD1 (5 bases). Germline V gene data show CDR1 as MRHNA and CDR2 as SNTAGT. Between the trimmed V and J ends, which lost 5 bases and 0 bases, there was a span of 7 bases. This CDR3 is built from 13 residues. CDR3 in DNA: TGTGCCAGCAGTAAACAGGTGAACACTGAAGCTTTCTTT. This translates into CASSKQVNTEAFF.

This clone came up a few times. The J gene is TRBJ1-1, the V gene TRBV4-1, with 7 bases identical to TRBD1. Germline V CDR1 and CDR2: MGHRA, YSYEKL. This CDR3 is built from 15 residues. Trimming removed 4 bases from V and 4 bases from J; junction bases left unmatched: 9. This chain's CDR3 is CASSLTRQGGTEAFF. CDR3 in DNA: TGCGCCAGCAGCCTAACGAGACAGGGAGGCACTGAAGCTTTCTTT.

V gene TRBV5-4 combines with J gene TRBJ2-3, with TRBD2 matching 8 bases. V dropped 4 bases and J dropped 2; count of bases not matched to a gene: 6. Germline assignment: CDR1 SGHNT and CDR2 YYREEE (reference sequence). This CDR3 region has 15 residues. CDR3 in DNA: TGTGCCAGCAGCGGTAGCGGGACCAACACAGATACGCAGTATTTT. Translation gives CASSGSGTNTDTQYF. Full variable domain (missing parts from reference TRBV5-4 and TRBJ2-3): ETGVTQSPTHLIKTRGQQVTLRCSSQSGHNTVSWYQQALGQGPQFIFQYYREEENGRGNFPPRFSGLQFPNYSSELNVNALELDDSALYLCASSGSGTNTDTQYFGPGTRLTVL.

CDR3 protein: CASSVPGTEAFF. The CDR3 DNA is TGCGCCAGCAGCGTCCCGGGAACTGAAGCTTTCTTT. The gene calls are TRBV5-1 and TRBJ1-1; no reliable D call. CDR1 and CDR2 (germline): SGHRS, YFSETQ. This CDR3 is 12 amino acids long. Trimming removed 4 bases from V and 5 bases from J, with 9 bases in between.

The CDR3 DNA reads TGCGCCAGCAGAACAGAACCCTCTAATGGCTACACCTTC. Its translation: CASRTEPSNGYTF. This chain connects TRBV5-1 to TRBJ1-2; no clear D. Germline V gene data show CDR1 as SGHRS and CDR2 as YFSETQ. This CDR3 has 13 amino acids. V was trimmed by 5 bases and J by 6 bases, leaving 14 bases between them.

This sequence joins TRBV27 and TRBJ1-6; 8 bases match TRBD1. Germline CDR1 reads MNHEY; CDR2 reads SMNVEV (reference sequence). The CDR3 totals 18 residues. The V gene end was trimmed by 5 bases and the J gene end by 8 bases; junction bases not matched to a gene: 17. Written as DNA, the CDR3 is TGTGCCAGCAGTCTGATCCGGGACAGGCGTATTGTGGATTCACCCCTCCACTTT. Translation gives CASSLIRDRRIVDSPLHF.

This clone has a single count. This sequence joins TRBV7-9 and TRBJ2-3; TRBD2 matches 8 bases. This CDR3 is built from 15 residues. V shed 0 bases and J 4 bases; nucleotides not matched to a gene: 3. Germline CDR1 SEHNR, CDR2 FQNEAQ (reference sequence). CDR3 in amino acids: CASSLAGGASDTQYF. The DNA of the CDR3 is TGTGCCAGCAGCTTAGCCGGGGGGGCCTCAGATACGCAGTATTTT. The entire variable domain, with the rest obtained from reference TRBV7-9 and TRBJ2-3, is as follows: DTGVSQNPRHKITKRGQNVTFRCDPISEHNRLYWYRQTLGQGPEFLTYFQNEAQLEKSRLLSDRFSAERPKGSFSTLEIQRTEQGDSAMYLCASSLAGGASDTQYFGPGTRLTVL.

The chain couples TRBV28 to TRBJ2-7, with D possibly TRBD1 on 6 matching bases. This CDR3 has 16 residues. Germline CDR1 reads MDHEN; CDR2 reads SYDVKM. The V end was cut by 6 bases, the J end by 2 bases, with 20 bases between. The CDR3 loop is CASSPFLSGTTYEQYF. CDR3 coding DNA: TGTGCCAGCAGCCCCTTCCTCTCCGGGACAACCTACGAGCAGTACTTC. The variable domain in full, completed from reference TRBV28 and TRBJ2-7, reads DVKVTQSSRYLVKRTGEKVFLECVQDMDHENMFWYRQDPGLGLRLIYFSYDVKMKEKGDIPEGYSVSREKKERFSLILESASTNQTSMYLCASSPFLSGTTYEQYFGPGTRLTVT.

The chain uses TRBV7-6 and TRBJ1-2; D is undetermined. Germline assignment: CDR1 SGHVS and CDR2 FNYEAQ. The CDR3 is 11 residues long. The ends were cut back, 10 bases at V and 6 bases at J, with 12 bases in the middle. DNA of the CDR3: TGTGCCACCACCGCGGGTAATGGCTACACCTTC. This codes for CATTAGNGYTF.

The chain joins TRBV7-9 to TRBJ1-4; D not resolved. Trimming left V 4 bases short and J 3 bases short, with 15 bases between. The CDR3 covers 16 residues. Germline-derived CDR1 and CDR2 are SEHNR and FQNEAQ (reference sequence). The CDR3 sequence: CASSSPQGGANEKLFF. As DNA, the CDR3 is TGTGCCAGCAGCTCCCCCCAAGGAGGAGCTAATGAAAAACTGTTTTTT. Full variable domain (remainder filled in from reference TRBV7-9 and TRBJ1-4): DTGVSQNPRHKITKRGQNVTFRCDPISEHNRLYWYRQTLGQGPEFLTYFQNEAQLEKSRLLSDRFSAERPKGSFSTLEIQRTEQGDSAMYLCASSSPQGGANEKLFFGSGTQLSVL.

The CDR3 DNA follows: TGCGCCAGCAGCTTGGGGACTAGCGGCAACACAGATACGCAGTATTTT. Translation: CASSLGTSGNTDTQYF. J is TRBJ2-3 and V is TRBV5-1, with 10 positions matching TRBD2. The CDR3 extends over 16 amino acids. Germline CDR1 SGHRS, CDR2 YFSETQ. J gave up 2 bases and V 0 bases, and 3 bases lay outside the gene matches. The full variable domain, its missing parts supplied by reference TRBV5-1 and TRBJ2-3, is KAGVTQTPRYLIKTRGQQVTLSCSPISGHRSVSWYQQTPGQGLQFLFEYFSETQRNKGNFPGRFSGRQFSNSRSEMNVSTLELGDSALYLCASSLGTSGNTDTQYFGPGTRLTVL.

DNA for the CDR3: TGTGCCAGCAATCACGTACAGGATCAGCCCCAGCATTTT. Translated, it gives CASNHVQDQPQHF. The rearrangement joins TRBV6-1 to TRBJ1-5; weak D call: TRBD1 (5 bases). Germline V lookup: CDR1 MNHNS, CDR2 SASEGT. V lost 7 bases and J 5 bases, leaving 12 bases between the germline ends. The length of the CDR3 is 13 residues.

The chain joins TRBV6-5 to TRBJ2-7, with a weak D call TRBD2 (6 bases). Trimming stripped 6 bases from V and 5 bases from J, with 17 bases between. Germline assignment: CDR1 MNHEY and CDR2 SVGAGI. The CDR3 loop spans 14 amino acids. Here the CDR3 DNA reads TGTGCCAGCAGAGGAGACGGAGGGCCCCACGAGCAGTACTTC. Translated, it gives CASRGDGGPHEQYF.

The rearrangement uses TRBV10-1 and TRBJ2-7; 8 bases map to TRBD2. The CDR3 runs 15 residues. Germline V gives CDR1 WNHNN, CDR2 SYGVQD (reference sequence). Losses at the gene ends were 3 bases for V and 3 bases for J; bases not matched to a gene: 7. The CDR3 bases are TGCGCCAGCAGTGAATTGGGACTAGGAGGCTACGAGCAGTACTTC. It specifies CASSELGLGGYEQYF.

This chain links TRBV6-5 with TRBJ2-5; D gene unclear. Germline V CDR1 and CDR2: MNHEY, SVGAGI. CDR3 length: 14 amino acids. The V gene lost 0 bases and the J gene lost 1 base, with 6 bases spanning the gap. The CDR3 DNA is TGTGCCAGCAGTTACTCGAGGCGCCAAGAGACCCAGTACTTC. Residues: CASSYSRRQETQYF.